Listed below are T cell receptor beta chains from one sample, sequenced in a study of blood T cell repertoires in COVID-19. Clones were sequenced by immunoSEQ multiplex PCR, and TCRdb holds only the in-frame ones, with some missing. The sample lists 15,000 to 20,000 clones; almost 85% were seen once. Sequenced sample: peripheral blood. Every receptor here comes from a woman in her 70s with active COVID-19. The CDR3 runs from the conserved cysteine through the conserved F or W. The D gene is left open where the match is weak. Clone sizes are given selectively: once, few, many, or a class where the clone is expanded.

V: TRBV21-1
D: NA
size: NA
J: TRBJ2-7
CDR3: CASSGGTEKINYEQYF
DNA: TGTGCCAGCAGCGGCGGGACGGAAAAGATAAACTACGAGCAGTACTTC

V: TRBV7-8
D: TRBD2
size: once
J: TRBJ2-7
CDR3: CASSNSGAPYEQYF
DNA: TGTGCCAGCAGCAACAGCGGGGCCCCCTACGAGCAGTACTTC

V: TRBV27
D: NA
size: few
J: TRBJ1-1
CDR3: CASSNQDSNTEAFF
DNA: TGTGCCAGCAGTAATCAAGACTCGAACACTGAAGCTTTCTTT

V: TRBV19
D: NA
size: NA
J: TRBJ2-1
CDR3: CASSISRSYEQFF
DNA: TGTGCCAGTAGTATATCCAGGTCCTATGAGCAGTTCTTC

V: TRBV18
D: NA
size: NA
J: TRBJ2-6
CDR3: CASSSQGFGANVLTF
DNA: TGTGCCAGCTCGTCTCAGGGTTTTGGGGCCAACGTCCTGACTTTC

V: TRBV7-3
D: NA
size: NA
J: TRBJ2-5
CDR3: CASSKGLLETQYF
DNA: TGTGCCAGCAGCAAGGGACTCCTGGAGACCCAGTACTTC

V: TRBV28
D: TRBD2
size: NA
J: TRBJ2-3
CDR3: CASSLVSGRAADTQYF
DNA: TGTGCCAGCAGTTTAGTTAGCGGGAGGGCCGCAGATACGCAGTATTTT

V: TRBV3-1/TRBV3-2
D: TRBD1
size: NA
J: TRBJ2-6
CDR3: CASSRDSGANVLTF
DNA: TGTGCCAGCAGCCGGGACAGTGGGGCCAACGTCCTGACTTTC

V: TRBV10-3
D: TRBD2
size: NA
J: TRBJ2-7
CDR3: CAIRPKGLAGDEQYF
DNA: TGTGCCATCAGACCTAAGGGACTAGCGGGAGACGAGCAGTACTTC

V: TRBV20-1
D: NA
size: few
J: TRBJ2-6
CDR3: CSASTGSEAGANVLTF
DNA: TGCAGTGCTAGTACAGGGTCGGAGGCTGGGGCCAACGTCCTGACTTTC

V: TRBV28
D: TRBD1
size: NA
J: TRBJ1-2
CDR3: CASRPAGDRGLQGYTF
DNA: TGTGCCAGCAGGCCTGCGGGGGACAGGGGATTACAGGGCTACACCTTC

V: TRBV7-2
D: TRBD2
size: NA
J: TRBJ2-3
CDR3: CASSSGLAGGPDTQYF
DNA: TGTGCCAGCAGCTCGGGACTAGCGGGAGGGCCCGATACGCAGTATTTT

V: TRBV28
D: NA
size: NA
J: TRBJ1-5
CDR3: CASSRSGRGNQPQHF
DNA: TGTGCCAGCAGCCGTTCGGGGAGAGGCAATCAGCCCCAGCATTTT

V: TRBV21-1
D: NA
size: few
J: TRBJ2-2
CDR3: CANLYARVAKAGELFF
DNA: TGTGCCAACCTGTATGCTCGGGTGGCGAAGGCCGGGGAGCTGTTTTTT

V: TRBV4-2
D: NA
size: NA
J: TRBJ1-2
CDR3: CASSQEKGGLYGYTF
DNA: TGTGCCAGCAGCCAAGAAAAGGGCGGGCTCTATGGCTACACCTTC

V: TRBV6-6
D: TRBD2
size: NA
J: TRBJ2-7
CDR3: CASSSGGGPHEQYF
DNA: TGTGCCAGCAGTTCAGGCGGGGGGCCCCACGAGCAGTACTTC

V: TRBV18
D: NA
size: NA
J: TRBJ1-2
CDR3: CASSPSTSGEGGYTF
DNA: TGTGCCAGCTCACCTTCCACGTCAGGGGAGGGCGGCTACACCTTC

V: TRBV6-4
D: NA
size: NA
J: TRBJ2-3
CDR3: CASSLSEWETDTQYF
DNA: TGTGCCAGCAGCCTGAGCGAGTGGGAGACAGATACGCAGTATTTT

V: TRBV5-1
D: NA
size: NA
J: TRBJ2-7
CDR3: CASSLAGSYEQYF
DNA: TGCGCCAGCAGCTTGGCAGGGTCCTACGAGCAGTACTTC

V: TRBV2
D: NA
size: NA
J: TRBJ1-3
CDR3: CASTGQRGSGNTIYF
DNA: TGTGCCAGCACCGGACAGCGGGGCTCTGGAAACACCATATATTTT

V: TRBV4-3
D: NA
size: NA
J: TRBJ1-1
CDR3: CASSQGTATMNTEAFF
DNA: TGCGCCAGCAGCCAAGGTACGGCAACTATGAACACTGAAGCTTTCTTT

V: TRBV4-3
D: TRBD2
size: NA
J: TRBJ2-1
CDR3: CASSQNPIAGGQGEQFF
DNA: TGCGCCAGCAGCCAGAACCCAATAGCGGGAGGGCAGGGTGAGCAGTTCTTC

V: TRBV29-1
D: NA
size: NA
J: TRBJ1-2
CDR3: CSGQSSGGSYGYTF
DNA: TGCAGCGGCCAGAGCTCCGGGGGGAGCTATGGCTACACCTTC

V: TRBV7-2
D: NA
size: NA
J: TRBJ2-5
CDR3: CASDWGGSLETQYF
DNA: TGTGCCAGCGATTGGGGCGGCTCCCTGGAGACCCAGTACTTC

V: TRBV19
D: TRBD1
size: NA
J: TRBJ1-3
CDR3: CASSAGQAPRNTIYF
DNA: TGTGCCAGTAGTGCCGGACAGGCCCCACGAAACACCATATATTTT

V: TRBV29-1
D: TRBD1
size: NA
J: TRBJ1-2
CDR3: CSVMSDRVRGYTF
DNA: TGCAGCGTTATGAGTGACAGGGTCCGGGGCTACACCTTC

V: TRBV4-2
D: NA
size: NA
J: TRBJ2-7
CDR3: CASSQVSPSYYEQYF
DNA: TGTGCCAGCAGCCAAGTATCCCCTAGCTACTACGAGCAGTACTTC

V: TRBV18
D: NA
size: NA
J: TRBJ2-1
CDR3: CASSPLRGTNRADEQFF
DNA: TGTGCCAGCTCACCTCTCAGGGGTACTAATCGCGCGGATGAGCAGTTCTTC

V: TRBV7-3
D: NA
size: NA
J: TRBJ1-3
CDR3: CASSLSGAGNTIYF
DNA: TGTGCCAGCAGCTTAAGCGGGGCTGGAAACACCATATATTTT

V: TRBV7-9
D: NA
size: NA
J: TRBJ2-1
CDR3: CASSREPGFLEQFF
DNA: TGTGCCAGCAGCCGGGAACCGGGGTTCCTTGAGCAGTTCTTC